The 13 T cell receptor beta chains below all came from one sample that was sequenced in a study of blood T cells in healthy people across ages. Alongside a J-beta primer mix, a sample-barcoded 5' primer served in a second PCR lasting about 7 to 11 cycles. TCRdb recomputed calls from the 5' RACE reads with MiXCR, one row per CDR3 protein. Of roughly 1.9 million distinct CDR3 sequences in the sample, about 39% were seen once. The sample consisted of blood. These receptor sequences come from a human donor in good health.

This clonotype was recorded a few times. The V call is TRBV24-1, the J call TRBJ1-2; D gene ambiguous. The germline V and J ends were trimmed by 5 bases and 3 bases, with 18 bases remaining between them. CDR1 is KGHDR, CDR2 SFDVKD, per germline. This CDR3 has 16 residues. DNA for the CDR3: TGTGCCACCAGTGGTCCCTCTCACGGGCAGGACTATGGCTACACCTTC. Its translation: CATSGPSHGQDYGYTF.

The chain has TRBV7-2 and TRBJ1-1; D call uncertain. The CDR3 extends over 15 amino acids. Germline lookup yields CDR1 SGHTA and CDR2 FQGNSA. V lost 2 bases and J lost 0, with 10 bases in between. The CDR3 nucleotides are TGTGCCAGCAGCTTAATAGTACAGATGAACACTGAAGCTTTCTTT. It encodes CASSLIVQMNTEAFF.

This clonotype appeared a few times. The rearrangement uses TRBV24-1 and TRBJ1-2, with 9 positions matching TRBD1. V gave up 4 bases and J gave up 5 bases; unmatched junction bases: 4. In germline, CDR1 is KGHDR, CDR2 SFDVKD. The length of the CDR3 is 14 residues. CDR3 amino acids: CATSESGTGYGYTF. The CDR3 nucleotides read TGTGCCACCAGTGAATCCGGGACAGGGTATGGCTACACCTTC.

The rearrangement links TRBV13 to TRBJ2-7; possible D gene TRBD2, 6 bases. Germline V CDR1 and CDR2: PRHDT, FYEKMQ (reference sequence). There are 14 residues in the CDR3. V dropped 5 bases and J dropped 1 base, with 12 bases sitting between them. CDR3: CASSTRDSSYEQYF. DNA for the CDR3: TGTGCCAGCAGCACCCGGGACTCATCCTACGAGCAGTACTTC.

V gene TRBV29-1 combines with J gene TRBJ2-5; a weak D match, TRBD1 (6 bases). Trimming cost V 4 bases and J 5 bases, with 17 bases left between them. In germline, CDR1 is SQVTM, CDR2 ANQGSEA. There are 14 residues in the CDR3. The CDR3 protein is CSVGFRGWDETQYF. CDR3 DNA sequence: TGCAGCGTTGGATTCAGGGGCTGGGACGAGACCCAGTACTTC.

This clonotype was recorded a few times. The gene calls are TRBV5-1 and TRBJ2-6, with 8 bases aligning to TRBD1. The CDR3 contains 20 residues. Germline CDR1 SGHRS, CDR2 YFSETQ. After removal of 2 bases from V and 0 bases from J, the junction contained 13 bases not matched to a gene. As DNA, the CDR3 is TGCGCCAGCAGCTTCGGACAGGGAGATTCCCTACGCTCTGGGGCCAACGTCCTGACTTTC. It codes for CASSFGQGDSLRSGANVLTF.

The chain joins TRBV9 to TRBJ2-2; D remains unclear. Trimming removed 0 bases at V and 2 bases at J, with 8 bases between. CDR3 length equals 15 residues. Per germline, CDR1 SGDLS and CDR2 YYNGEE. The CDR3 protein is CASSVGHSNTGELFF. The CDR3 DNA sequence: TGTGCCAGCAGCGTAGGTCACTCCAACACCGGGGAGCTGTTTTTT.

There are a few counts of this clonotype. V gene TRBV7-2 combines with J gene TRBJ2-7, with D unresolved. Per germline, CDR1 SGHTA and CDR2 FQGNSA. The CDR3 covers 14 residues. V was shortened by 3 bases and J by 4 bases, with 13 bases between the two germline ends. The CDR3: CASSFTSGSYEQYF. In DNA, the CDR3 is TGTGCCAGCAGCTTTACCTCAGGTAGTTACGAGCAGTACTTC.

This clonotype has just a few counts. The rearrangement links TRBV20-1 to TRBJ2-1, with 9 bases aligning to TRBD1. CDR1 is DFQATT and CDR2 is SNEGSKA in the germline V gene (reference sequence). The CDR3 loop spans 16 amino acids. V dropped 6 bases and J dropped 0; count of bases not matched to a gene: 9. The CDR3, as DNA: TGCAGTGCCTTACAGGGGGCTATGAGCTCCTACAATGAGCAGTTCTTC. Amino acid sequence: CSALQGAMSSYNEQFF.

As concerns this clonotype: A much larger clone sits a single nucleotide away, making a read error possible. This chain uses TRBV4-3 with TRBJ2-3; no clear D. Trimming took 0 bases from V and 6 from J, leaving 7 bases between them. The V gene's germline CDR1 is LGHNA and CDR2 YSLEER. The CDR3 is 13 amino acids. The CDR3 DNA reads TGCGCCAGCAGCCAAGACTGCCCCGATACGCAGTATTTT. This codes for CASSQDCPDTQYF.

There are a few counts of this clonotype. The rearrangement joins TRBV18 to TRBJ1-4; 10 positions agree with TRBD1. V gave up 0 bases and J gave up 6 bases; unmatched junction bases: 1. Germline V CDR1 and CDR2: KGHSH, LQKENI. The CDR3 is 15 residues long. The CDR3 nucleotides are TGTGCCAGCTCACCACCAGGGACAGGGGATGAAAAACTGTTTTTT. Translating gives CASSPPGTGDEKLFF.

The chain is built from TRBV25-1 and TRBJ2-5, with D unclear. V lost 1 base, J lost 5 bases, and 8 bases lay in between. The CDR3 consists of 13 residues. Germline CDR1 and CDR2: MGHDK and SYGVNS. This CDR3 reads CASSEFGVETQYF. CDR3 nucleotides: TGTGCCAGCAGTGAATTCGGAGTGGAGACCCAGTACTTC.

The chain couples TRBV7-8 to TRBJ2-5; D not resolved. V lost 2 bases and J lost 13, with 20 bases in between. This CDR3 comprises 14 residues. The germline gives CDR1 SGHVS, CDR2 FQNEAQ. CDR3 amino acids: CASSLLHGEDELYF. The CDR3 region has the DNA TGTGCCAGCAGCTTACTTCACGGAGAGGACGAGCTGTACTTC.